Sequencing of this TCR beta chain was carried out in a study of OX40 agonist ivuxolimab in advanced cancers. With regard to the full study: The costimulatory receptor OX40 (CD134) was targeted by ivuxolimab, a fully human IgG2 agonistic monoclonal antibody. Intravenous ivuxolimab was administered to patients every 2 weeks at six dose levels: 0.01, 0.1, 0.3, 1.5, 3 and 10 mg/kg. Three dose-escalation patients achieved partial responses, one with hepatocellular carcinoma and two with cutaneous melanoma. The point of sequencing TCRbeta in the periphery was to test whether ivuxolimab changed TCR sequence diversity and drove clonal T-cell expansion. The paper covers the monotherapy dose-escalation part of the phase I ivuxolimab trial, which included N = 52 patients. Patients were allowed to have had prior anti-PD-1, anti-PD-L1 or anti-CTLA-4 therapy, and roughly 40% of the dose-escalation patients had been treated with checkpoint inhibitors. Among the roughly 50 dose-escalation patients, 19 had hepatocellular carcinoma, 15 or so melanoma, 9 renal cell carcinoma and 9 head and neck cancer. The dose-escalation cohort was about 87% male with a mean age of about 60 years, ranging from about 23 to 85.

The CDR3 runs 15 residues from the cysteine to the phenylalanine. Of the read, only the CDR3 DNA is kept; its 45 bases are in frame from base 1. CDR1 and CDR2 (MNHNS, SASEGT) derive from the germline V gene. After removal of 8 bases from V and 4 bases from J, the junction retains 9 bases not matched to a gene. The trial excluded patients who had a history of autoimmune disease or were on systemic immunosuppression. Peripheral blood for TCR sequencing was collected from all dose cohorts at baseline, on cycle 4 day 1, and on cycle 7 day 1. The samples were drawn from a first-in-human, open-label, multicenter phase I dose-escalation trial of ivuxolimab. Adults with locally advanced or metastatic head and neck squamous cell, hepatocellular, melanoma or renal cell carcinoma were enrolled in the trial. Before TCR sequencing, CD4+ T cells and CD8+ T cells were sorted from peripheral blood as separate populations.

General conclusions and limits of the study: The antigen specificity of the peripheral T cells that underwent clonal expansion was not determined. Low levels of normalized T-cell clonal expansion were also seen in some nonresponding patients. Partial responders in the 0.1-3.0 mg/kg groups had among the lowest normalized peripheral clonal expansion, especially among CD8+ T cells. After ivuxolimab, expanded clones were on average more numerous among CD8+ T cells than among CD4+ T cells. At doses from 0.1 to 3.0 mg/kg, clonal expansion was seen in both CD4+ and CD8+ blood T cells between baseline and week 6.

For sequencing of the TCRbeta CDR3 region, genomic DNA was extracted from the sorted cells. The immunoSEQ Assay was used for sequencing of TCRbeta CDR3 regions. Entries here come from immuneACCESS through TCRdb and include only in-frame sequences with V and J called. Some clones fail to appear in such tables; in the studies checked, an unresolved V gene covers under half of the shortfall, and the cause of the remainder is unknown. Here the sample has about 150,000 clones; 85% to 95% occur a single time. Of the sample, about 0.31% falls within the top ten clones. Comments on this clone: No cognate antigen has been identified for it. One base away there is no much larger clone; base qualities are not given.

The chain links TRBV6-1 with TRBJ1-4, with 8 bases matching TRBD1. The TCR was taken from an adult with an advanced solid tumor such as melanoma, head and neck, liver or kidney cancer. The source was CD4+ or CD8+ T cells sorted from blood, collected in a trial of the OX40 agonist ivuxolimab. The CDR3 is CASQGQERINEKLFF. The DNA is TGTGCCAGCCAGGGACAGGAGCGTATTAATGAAAAACTGTTTTTT.